This TCR beta chain emerged from a study of blood T cell repertoires in COVID-19. The count of this clone is one. This same CDR3 is encoded by further DNA sequences in the sample. Assay used: immunoSEQ multiplex PCR; TCRdb lists only in-frame clones, some missing. The sample has 250,000 to 350,000 clones, about nine tenths seen once. The germline V gene encodes CDR1 LGHDT and CDR2 YNNKEL (reference sequence). The junction had 3 bases not matched to a gene; V was cut back by 4 bases and J by 4 bases. CDR3 length equals 14 residues. This chain links TRBV3-1 (or the pseudogene TRBV3-2) with TRBJ2-7, with 11 bases lining up with TRBD2. This TCR derives from a young man with active or convalescent COVID-19. The specimen was peripheral blood. CDR3 amino acids: CASSPGTSGYEQYF. The CDR3 nucleotides read TGTGCCAGCAGCCCAGGGACTAGCGGATACGAGCAGTACTTC.